These 10 T cell receptor beta chains came from one sample sequenced in a study of PD-1 blockade in classical Hodgkin lymphoma. Clones were sequenced by immunoSEQ multiplex PCR, and TCRdb holds only the in-frame ones, with some missing. The table has about 2,000 clones, roughly four fifths seen once. Relapses following autologous stem cell transplantation were seen in all patients, with brentuximab vedotin exposure varying. The input for sequencing was peripheral blood mononuclear cells (PBMCs), taken at baseline. These receptors were taken from a human donor with classical Hodgkin lymphoma.

The gene calls are TRBV11-2 and TRBJ2-1; possibly TRBD2 for D (6 bases). V was clipped by 0 bases and J by 8 bases, with 20 bases between them. CDR1 and CDR2 from the germline V gene are SGHAT and FQNNGV. There are 17 residues in the CDR3. CDR3 DNA sequence: TGTGCCAGCAGCTTAGATTTCAGACTAGTCGGGTATGATGAGCAGTTCTTC. The encoded protein is CASSLDFRLVGYDEQFF. The variable domain in full, with the rest retrieved from reference TRBV11-2 and TRBJ2-1, is EAGVAQSPRYKIIEKRQSVAFWCNPISGHATLYWYQQILGQGPKLLIQFQNNGVVDDSQLPKDRFSAERLKGVDSTLKIQPAKLEDSAVYLCASSLDFRLVGYDEQFFGPGTRLTVL.

The V call is TRBV14, the J call TRBJ2-2, with TRBD2 identical over 8 bases. J gave up 0 bases and V 10 bases, and 4 bases lay outside the gene matches. CDR3 size: 14 residues. Germline CDR1 SGHDN, CDR2 FVKESK. This CDR3 reads CATSAGANTGELFF. The CDR3, as DNA: TGTGCCACCTCAGCGGGGGCGAACACCGGGGAGCTGTTTTTT. Using reference TRBV14 and TRBJ2-2 for the parts outside the CDR3, the full variable domain is EAGVTQFPSHSVIEKGQTVTLRCDPISGHDNLYWYRRVMGKEIKFLLHFVKESKQDESGMPNNRFLAERTGGTYSTLKVQPAELEDSGVYFCATSAGANTGELFFGEGSRLTVL.

V usage is TRBV10-3 and J usage is TRBJ2-3, with 8 bases aligning to TRBD1. V lost 10 bases to trimming and J lost 2 bases; unmatched junction nucleotides: 8. The germline V gene has CDR1 ENHRY and CDR2 SYGVKD. The CDR3 runs to 14 residues. The CDR3 region is CATKDRDNTDTQYF. The CDR3 region has the DNA TGTGCCACCAAGGACAGGGATAACACAGATACGCAGTATTTT.

The chain combines TRBV6-5 with TRBJ1-2, with D perhaps matching TRBD1 (5 bases). V was cut by 0 bases and J by 8 bases, with 19 bases left in between. Germline V gene data show CDR1 as MNHEY and CDR2 as SVGAGI. This CDR3 is 16 amino acids long. CDR3 protein: CASSYSNDGGSVGYTF. The CDR3 DNA sequence: TGTGCCAGCAGTTACTCTAACGATGGGGGGTCGGTAGGCTACACCTTC.

The V gene is TRBV11-3, the J gene TRBJ2-3; TRBD1 or TRBD2 may be the D gene (5 bases each). The CDR3 sequence is 15 residues long. Per germline, CDR1 SGHNT and CDR2 YENEEA. Trimming took off 2 bases at V and 0 bases at J, with 9 bases between the two ends. CDR3 loop: CASSLRGESTDTQYF. CDR3 bases: TGTGCCAGCAGCTTACGGGGCGAAAGCACAGATACGCAGTATTTT.

J is TRBJ1-1 and V is TRBV9; 7 nucleotides agree with TRBD1. CDR1 is SGDLS, CDR2 YYNGEE, per germline. This CDR3 comprises 12 residues. V gave up 3 bases and J gave up 6 bases; unmatched junction bases: 2. The CDR3 here is CASSAQGAEAFF. The CDR3 coding sequence is TGTGCCAGCAGCGCTCAGGGGGCTGAAGCTTTCTTT.

This chain connects TRBV9 to TRBJ1-2, with a weak D call TRBD1 (6 bases). CDR1 SGDLS and CDR2 YYNGEE come from the germline V gene. Trimming stripped 3 bases from V and 7 bases from J, with 13 bases between. The CDR3 is made up of 13 amino acids. CDR3 loop: CASSGHREGGYTF. CDR3 nucleotide sequence: TGTGCCAGCAGCGGCCACAGGGAGGGTGGCTACACCTTC.

J is TRBJ2-7 and V is TRBV2; D gene uncertain. Trimming removed 8 bases from V and 1 base from J, with 15 bases in between. Germline CDR1 is SNHLY and CDR2 is FYNNEI. The CDR3 is 14 amino acids. The CDR3 is CASDRNSRSYEQYF. The CDR3 bases are TGTGCCAGCGATAGGAACAGCCGATCCTACGAGCAGTACTTC.

Points on this clone: Relative to the germline gene, one junction end is altered; a read error may explain this. The chain joins TRBV7-7 to TRBJ2-1; 13 nucleotides agree with TRBD2. This CDR3 spans 16 amino acids. Germline V CDR1 and CDR2: SSHAT, FNYEAQ (reference sequence). Here the CDR3 DNA reads TGTGCTAGCAGCCGGACTAGCGGGGGTTCCCTTGGTGAGCAGTTCTTC. It specifies CASSRTSGGSLGEQFF.

Notes on this clone: This may be a read error: a much more frequent sequence differs by one nucleotide. The J gene is TRBJ2-5, the V gene TRBV13; possibly TRBD1 or TRBD2 for D (7 bases each). The end of the DNA is better explained by TRBJ2-7, so the J call may be wrong. The CDR3 spans 15 residues. Germline CDR1 reads PRHDT; CDR2 reads FYEKMQ (reference sequence). The CDR3 sequence: CASSLSGQGGDEQYF. For the CDR3, the DNA is TGTGCCAGCAGCTTATCGGGGCAGGGGGGGGACGAGCAGTACTTC.